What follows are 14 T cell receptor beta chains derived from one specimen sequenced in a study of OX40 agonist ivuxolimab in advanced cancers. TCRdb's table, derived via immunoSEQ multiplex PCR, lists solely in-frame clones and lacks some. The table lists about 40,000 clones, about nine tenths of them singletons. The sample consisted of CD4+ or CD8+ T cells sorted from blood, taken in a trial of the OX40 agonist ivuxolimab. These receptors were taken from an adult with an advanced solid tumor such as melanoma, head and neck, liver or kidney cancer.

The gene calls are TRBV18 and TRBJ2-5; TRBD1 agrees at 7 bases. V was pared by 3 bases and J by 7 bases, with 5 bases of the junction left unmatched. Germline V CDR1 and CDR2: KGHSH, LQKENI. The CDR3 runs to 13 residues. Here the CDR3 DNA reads TGTGCCAGCTCACCCAGGACAGGTACGACCCAGTACTTC. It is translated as CASSPRTGTTQYF.

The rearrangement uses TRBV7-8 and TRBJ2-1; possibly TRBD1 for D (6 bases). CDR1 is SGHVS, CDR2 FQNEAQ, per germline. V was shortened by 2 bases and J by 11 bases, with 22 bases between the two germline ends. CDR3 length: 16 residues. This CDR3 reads CASSLPSGHRSRQQFF. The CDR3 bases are TGTGCCAGCAGCTTACCCTCGGGACACCGGTCAAGGCAGCAGTTCTTC.

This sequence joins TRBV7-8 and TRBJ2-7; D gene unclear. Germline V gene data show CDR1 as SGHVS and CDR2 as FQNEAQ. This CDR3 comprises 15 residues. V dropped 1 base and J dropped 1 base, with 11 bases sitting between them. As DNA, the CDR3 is TGTGCCAGCAGCTTAGACCAGGAGCGATCCTACGAGCAGTACTTC. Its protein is CASSLDQERSYEQYF.

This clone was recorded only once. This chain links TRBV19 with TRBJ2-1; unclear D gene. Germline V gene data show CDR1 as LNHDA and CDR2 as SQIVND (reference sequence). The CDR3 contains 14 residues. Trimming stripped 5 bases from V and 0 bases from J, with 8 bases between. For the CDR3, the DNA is TGTGCCAGTAGTGCGATAAGCTCCTACAATGAGCAGTTCTTC. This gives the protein CASSAISSYNEQFF.

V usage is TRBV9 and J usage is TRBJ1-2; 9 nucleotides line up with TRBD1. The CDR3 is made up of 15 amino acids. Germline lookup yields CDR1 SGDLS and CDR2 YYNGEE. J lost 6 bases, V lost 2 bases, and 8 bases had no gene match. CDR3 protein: CASSVSGTGRHGYTF. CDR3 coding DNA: TGTGCCAGCAGCGTGTCCGGGACAGGGAGACATGGCTACACCTTC. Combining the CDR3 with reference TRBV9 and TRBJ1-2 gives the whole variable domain DSGVTQTPKHLITATGQRVTLRCSPRSGDLSVYWYQQSLDQGLQFLIQYYNGEERAKGNILERFSAQQFPDLHSELNLSSLELGDSALYFCASSVSGTGRHGYTFGSGTRLTVV.

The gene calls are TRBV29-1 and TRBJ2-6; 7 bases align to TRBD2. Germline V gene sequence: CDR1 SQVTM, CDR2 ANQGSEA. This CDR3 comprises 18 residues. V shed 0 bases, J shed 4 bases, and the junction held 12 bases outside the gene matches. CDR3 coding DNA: TGCAGCGTTGAAGAGGGCGCTGGCACGGGGGGAGGGGCCAACGTCCTGACTTTC. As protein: CSVEEGAGTGGGANVLTF. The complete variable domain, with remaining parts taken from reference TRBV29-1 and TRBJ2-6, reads SAVISQKPSRDICQRGTSLTIQCQVDSQVTMMFWYRQQPGQSLTLIATANQGSEATYESGFVIDKFPISRPNLTFSTLTVSNMSPEDSSIYLCSVEEGAGTGGGANVLTFGAGSRLTVL.

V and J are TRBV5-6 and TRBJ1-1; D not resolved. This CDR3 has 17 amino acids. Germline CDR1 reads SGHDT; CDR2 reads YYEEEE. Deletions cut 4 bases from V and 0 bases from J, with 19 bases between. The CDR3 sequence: CASSPPPVGGMNTEAFF. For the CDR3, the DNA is TGTGCCAGCAGCCCCCCTCCGGTCGGAGGCATGAACACTGAAGCTTTCTTT.

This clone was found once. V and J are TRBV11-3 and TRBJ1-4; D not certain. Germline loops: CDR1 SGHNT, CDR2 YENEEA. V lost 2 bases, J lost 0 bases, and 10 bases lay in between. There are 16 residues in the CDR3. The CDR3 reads CASSLPTIPTNEKLFF. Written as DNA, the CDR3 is TGTGCCAGCAGCTTACCGACGATCCCAACTAATGAAAAACTGTTTTTT.

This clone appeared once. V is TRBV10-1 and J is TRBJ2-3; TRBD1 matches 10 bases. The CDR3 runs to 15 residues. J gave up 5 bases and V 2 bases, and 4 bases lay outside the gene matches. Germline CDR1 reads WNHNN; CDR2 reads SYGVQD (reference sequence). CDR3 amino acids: CASSERGTGEDTQYF. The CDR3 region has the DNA TGCGCCAGCAGTGAGCGCGGGACAGGGGAAGATACGCAGTATTTT.

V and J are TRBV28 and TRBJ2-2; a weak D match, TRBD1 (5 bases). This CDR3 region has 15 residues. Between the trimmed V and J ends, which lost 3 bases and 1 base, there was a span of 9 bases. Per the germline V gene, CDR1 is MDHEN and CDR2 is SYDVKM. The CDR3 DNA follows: TGTGCCAGCAGTTTTAGGGGCCTGAACACCGGGGAGCTGTTTTTT. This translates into CASSFRGLNTGELFF.

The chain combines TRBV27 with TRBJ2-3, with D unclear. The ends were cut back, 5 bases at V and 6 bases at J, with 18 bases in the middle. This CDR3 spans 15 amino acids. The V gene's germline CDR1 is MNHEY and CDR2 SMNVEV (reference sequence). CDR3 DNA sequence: TGTGCCAGCAGTCCCGCGGTAGTCTGGACCGATACGCAGTATTTT. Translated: CASSPAVVWTDTQYF.

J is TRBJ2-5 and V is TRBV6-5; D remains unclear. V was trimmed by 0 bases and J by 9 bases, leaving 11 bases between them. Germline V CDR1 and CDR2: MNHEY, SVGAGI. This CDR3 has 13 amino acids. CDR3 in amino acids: CASSYSNWEPQYF. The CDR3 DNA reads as TGTGCCAGCAGTTACTCGAACTGGGAACCCCAGTACTTC.

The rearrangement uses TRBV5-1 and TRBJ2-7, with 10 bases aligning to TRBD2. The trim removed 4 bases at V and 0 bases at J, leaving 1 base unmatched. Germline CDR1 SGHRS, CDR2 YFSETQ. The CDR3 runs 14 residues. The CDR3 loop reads CASSLAGVSYEQYF. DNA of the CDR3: TGCGCCAGCAGCCTAGCGGGAGTCTCCTACGAGCAGTACTTC.

Here the CDR3 reads CAYSADYEQYF. CDR3 sequence (DNA): TGTGCCTACTCGGCAGACTACGAGCAGTACTTC. The chain joins TRBV5-4 to TRBJ2-7; D not certain. CDR3 length equals 11 residues. In germline, CDR1 is SGHNT, CDR2 YYREEE (reference sequence). The V gene lost 10 bases and the J gene lost 3 bases, with 11 bases spanning the gap. Combining the CDR3 with reference TRBV5-4 and TRBJ2-7 gives the whole variable domain ETGVTQSPTHLIKTRGQQVTLRCSSQSGHNTVSWYQQALGQGPQFIFQYYREEENGRGNFPPRFSGLQFPNYSSELNVNALELDDSALYLCAYSADYEQYFGPGTRLTVT.